The clone carrying this T cell receptor beta chain has a handful of counts. The target antigen is unknown. Trimming removed 4 bases at V and 1 base at J, with 11 bases between. This CDR3 is built from 14 residues. CDR1 SGHVS and CDR2 FNYEAQ come from the germline V gene. The entry originates in a study of T cell repertoires in cytomegalovirus infection. Study-wide background: CMV epitopes that were recently identified and HLA-C-restricted were used alongside well-studied HLA-B-restricted ones. Public TCR beta signatures marked donors with CMV infection and the matching HLA.

TCRdb re-derived calls from the reads in MiXCR, one entry per CDR3 protein. The data contain about 60,000 distinct CDR3 sequences, over 20% of them singletons. Study observations and caveats: Predominance within the ex vivo response was attributable to HLA-C-restricted CMV-specific TCR beta clonotypes.

The rearrangement joins TRBV7-6 to TRBJ2-7; no firm D call. This specimen consisted of CD8+ T cells from cultured PBMCs, obtained from culture after CMV antigen stimulation. The receptor's source is a human donor in good health (CMV status not recorded). Some clones in this sample may be carry-over from other donors' samples. CDR3 in amino acids: CASSSSGSSYEQYF. The DNA for the CDR3 is TGTGCCAGCAGCTCGTCGGGTTCGTCCTACGAGCAGTACTTC.